The text below deals with one T cell receptor (beta chain). What it binds is not known. The source of the sample is a study of cytomegalovirus exposure and HLA in healthy donors. Study-wide results and limits: Later analysis placed DRB1 highest and HLA-C lowest in TCR association rates, which differed by HLA locus. Cytomegalovirus status was reportedly diagnosed by the classifier with high specificity and sensitivity.

Both 60 Vbeta primers and 13 Jbeta primers went into the PCR. Measured with immunoSEQ multiplex PCR; TCRdb has only the in-frame clones, and not every one. The sample consists of around 58,000 clones, 75% to 80% of them appearing once. The CDR3 is 15 amino acids. J gave up 5 bases and V 4 bases, and 7 bases lay outside the gene matches. Germline CDR1 is SGHKS and CDR2 is YYEKEE (reference sequence). The receptor's source is a female donor in good health and CMV-seronegative. The V call is TRBV5-5, the J call TRBJ1-1; TRBD1 aligns across 11 bases. Sequenced: PBMCs. CDR3 in amino acids: CASSRTGGRDTEAFF. CDR3 bases: TGTGCCAGCAGCCGGACAGGGGGCCGGGATACTGAAGCTTTCTTT.